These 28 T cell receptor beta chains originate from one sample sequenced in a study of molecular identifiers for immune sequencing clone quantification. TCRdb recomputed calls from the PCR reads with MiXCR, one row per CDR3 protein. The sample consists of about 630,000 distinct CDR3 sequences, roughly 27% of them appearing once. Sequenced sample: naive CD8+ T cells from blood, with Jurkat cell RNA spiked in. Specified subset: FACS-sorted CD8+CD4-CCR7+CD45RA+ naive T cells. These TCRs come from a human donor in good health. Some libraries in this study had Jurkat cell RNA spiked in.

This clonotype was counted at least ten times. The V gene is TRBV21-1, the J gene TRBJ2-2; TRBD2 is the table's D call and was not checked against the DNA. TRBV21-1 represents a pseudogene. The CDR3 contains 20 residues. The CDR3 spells CASSKIRTSGSSGNTGELFF. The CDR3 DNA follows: TGTGCCAGCAGCAAAATTAGGACTAGCGGGAGTTCAGGGAACACCGGGGAGCTGTTTTTT.

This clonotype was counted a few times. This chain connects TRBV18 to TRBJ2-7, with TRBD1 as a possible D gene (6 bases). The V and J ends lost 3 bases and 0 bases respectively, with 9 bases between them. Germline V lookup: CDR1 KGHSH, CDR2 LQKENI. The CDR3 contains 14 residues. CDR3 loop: CASSPDRYSYEQYF. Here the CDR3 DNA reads TGTGCCAGCTCACCCGACAGGTACTCCTACGAGCAGTACTTC.

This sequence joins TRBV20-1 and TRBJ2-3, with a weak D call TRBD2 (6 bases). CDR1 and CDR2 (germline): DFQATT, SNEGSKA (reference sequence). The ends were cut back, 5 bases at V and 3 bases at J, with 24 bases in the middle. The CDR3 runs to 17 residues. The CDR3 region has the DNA TGCAGTGCTGAATATCCCGGGACTCGACAAACAACAGATACGCAGTATTTT. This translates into CSAEYPGTRQTTDTQYF.

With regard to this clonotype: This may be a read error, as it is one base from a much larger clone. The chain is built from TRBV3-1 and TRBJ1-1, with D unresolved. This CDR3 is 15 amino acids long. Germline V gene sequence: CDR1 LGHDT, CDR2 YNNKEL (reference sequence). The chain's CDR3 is CASSQAVRPITEASF. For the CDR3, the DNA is TGTGCCAGCAGCCAAGCGGTTCGCCCTATAACTGAAGCTTCCTTT.

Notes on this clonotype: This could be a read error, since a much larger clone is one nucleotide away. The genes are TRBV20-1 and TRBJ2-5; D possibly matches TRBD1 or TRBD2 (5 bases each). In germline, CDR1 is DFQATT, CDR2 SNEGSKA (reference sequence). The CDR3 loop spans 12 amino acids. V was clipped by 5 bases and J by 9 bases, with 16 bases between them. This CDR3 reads CSARDPKRAQYF. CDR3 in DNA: TGCAGTGCTCGGGACCCTAAGAGAGCCCAGTACTTC.

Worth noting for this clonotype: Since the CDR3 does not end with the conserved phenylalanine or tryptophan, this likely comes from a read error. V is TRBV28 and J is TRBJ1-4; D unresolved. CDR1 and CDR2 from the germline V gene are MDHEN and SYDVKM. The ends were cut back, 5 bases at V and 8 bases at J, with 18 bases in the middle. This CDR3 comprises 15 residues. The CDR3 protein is CASSPPQSLGEKLFL. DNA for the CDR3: TGTGCCAGCAGTCCCCCCCAATCCCTCGGGGAAAAACTGTTTCTT.

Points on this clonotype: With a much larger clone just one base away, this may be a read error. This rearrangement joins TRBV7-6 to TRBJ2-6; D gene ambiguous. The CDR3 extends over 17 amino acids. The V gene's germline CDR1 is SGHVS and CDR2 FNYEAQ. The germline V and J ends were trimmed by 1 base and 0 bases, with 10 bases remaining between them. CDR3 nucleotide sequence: TGTGCCAGCAGCTTAGATTCGGCGAACTCTGGGGCCAACGTCCTGACTTTC. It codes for CASSLDSANSGANVLTF.

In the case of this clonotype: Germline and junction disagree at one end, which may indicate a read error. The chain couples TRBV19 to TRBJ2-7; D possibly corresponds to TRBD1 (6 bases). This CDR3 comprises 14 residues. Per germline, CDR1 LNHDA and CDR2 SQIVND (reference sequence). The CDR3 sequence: CASSAAETGYEQDF. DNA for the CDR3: TGTGCCAGTAGTGCCGCGGAGACAGGTTACGAGCAGGACTTC.

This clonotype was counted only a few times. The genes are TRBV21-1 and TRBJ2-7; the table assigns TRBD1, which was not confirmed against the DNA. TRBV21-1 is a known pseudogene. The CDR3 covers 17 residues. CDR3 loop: CASSVDPGGLGVYEQYF. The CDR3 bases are TGTGCCAGCAGCGTCGATCCGGGGGGACTAGGAGTCTACGAGCAGTACTTC.

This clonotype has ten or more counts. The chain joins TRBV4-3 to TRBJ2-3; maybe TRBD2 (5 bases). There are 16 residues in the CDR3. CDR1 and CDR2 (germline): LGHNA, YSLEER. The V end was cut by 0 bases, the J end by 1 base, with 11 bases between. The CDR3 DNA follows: TGCGCCAGCAGCCAAGATGGGTTCGGGGGCACAGATACGCAGTATTTT. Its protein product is CASSQDGFGGTDTQYF.

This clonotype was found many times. CDR3 in DNA: TGTGCCTGGATCCAGGGGGCGGGAGGGTTCTTC. It codes for CAWIQGAGGFF. This sequence joins TRBV30 and TRBJ2-1; D may be TRBD1 or TRBD2 (8 bases each). Trimming left V 4 bases short and J 15 bases short, with 16 bases between. From germline, CDR1 is GTSNPN and CDR2 SVGIG (reference sequence). The CDR3 extends over 11 amino acids.

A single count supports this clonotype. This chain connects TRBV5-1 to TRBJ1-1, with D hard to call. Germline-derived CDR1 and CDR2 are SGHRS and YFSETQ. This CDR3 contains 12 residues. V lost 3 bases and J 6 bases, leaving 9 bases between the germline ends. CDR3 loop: CASSSNGAEAFF. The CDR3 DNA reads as TGCGCCAGCAGCTCGAACGGAGCTGAAGCTTTCTTT. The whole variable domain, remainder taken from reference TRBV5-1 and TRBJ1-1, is KAGVTQTPRYLIKTRGQQVTLSCSPISGHRSVSWYQQTPGQGLQFLFEYFSETQRNKGNFPGRFSGRQFSNSRSEMNVSTLELGDSALYLCASSSNGAEAFFGQGTRLTVV.

In DNA, the CDR3 is TGTGCCAGCAGCAGCGTAGAACAGGGCAACTATGGCTACACCTTC. Residues: CASSSVEQGNYGYTF. This chain joins TRBV9 and TRBJ1-2; D possibly corresponds to TRBD1 (6 bases). This CDR3 has 15 residues. Per germline, CDR1 SGDLS and CDR2 YYNGEE. V was shortened by 4 bases and J by 2 bases, with 15 bases between the two germline ends.

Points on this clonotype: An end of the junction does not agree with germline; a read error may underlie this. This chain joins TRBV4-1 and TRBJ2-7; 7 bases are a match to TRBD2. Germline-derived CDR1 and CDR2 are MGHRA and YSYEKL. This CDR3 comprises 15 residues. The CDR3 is CASSQLSGRASEQSF. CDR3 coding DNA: TGCGCCAGCAGCCAACTTAGCGGGCGGGCTTCCGAGCAGTCCTTC.

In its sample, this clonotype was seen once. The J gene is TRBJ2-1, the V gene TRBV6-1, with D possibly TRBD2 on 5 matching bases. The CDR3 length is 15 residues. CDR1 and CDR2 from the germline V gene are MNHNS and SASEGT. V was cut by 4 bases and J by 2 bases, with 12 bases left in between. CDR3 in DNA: TGTGCCAGCAGTGGGGTGGCGCGGGCCTACAATGAGCAGTTCTTC. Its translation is CASSGVARAYNEQFF.

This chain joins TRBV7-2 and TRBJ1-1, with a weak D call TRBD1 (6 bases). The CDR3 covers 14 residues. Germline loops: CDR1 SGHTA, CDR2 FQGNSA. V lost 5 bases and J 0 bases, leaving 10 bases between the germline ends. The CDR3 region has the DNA TGTGCCAGCAGCGCCGACAGGATGAACACTGAAGCTTTCTTT. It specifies CASSADRMNTEAFF. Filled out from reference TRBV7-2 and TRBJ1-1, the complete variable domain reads GAGVSQSPSNKVTEKGKDVELRCDPISGHTALYWYRQSLGQGLEFLIYFQGNSAPDKSGLPSDRFSAERTGGSVSTLTIQRTQQEDSAVYLCASSADRMNTEAFFGQGTRLTVV.

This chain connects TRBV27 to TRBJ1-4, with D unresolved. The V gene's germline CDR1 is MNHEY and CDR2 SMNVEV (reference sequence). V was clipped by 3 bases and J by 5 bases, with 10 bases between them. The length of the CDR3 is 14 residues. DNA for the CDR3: TGTGCCAGCAGTTTGGCTGCCAGAAATGAAAAACTGTTTTTT. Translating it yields CASSLAARNEKLFF.

The CDR3 coding sequence is TGTGCCAGCAATAATAGGGGGGGCCCCCACAATCAGCCCCAGCATTTT. It encodes CASNNRGGPHNQPQHF. V gene TRBV28 combines with J gene TRBJ1-5; perhaps TRBD1 as D (6 bases). V was clipped by 7 bases and J by 3 bases, with 19 bases between them. The germline gives CDR1 MDHEN, CDR2 SYDVKM. The CDR3 is made up of 16 amino acids.

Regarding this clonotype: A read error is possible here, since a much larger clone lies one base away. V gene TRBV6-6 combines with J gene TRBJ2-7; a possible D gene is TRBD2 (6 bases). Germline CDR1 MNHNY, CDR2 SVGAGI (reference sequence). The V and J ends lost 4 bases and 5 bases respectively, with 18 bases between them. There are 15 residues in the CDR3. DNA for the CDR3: TGTGCCAGCAGTTGCCGCTCGACTAGTTTTAACGAGCAGTACTTC. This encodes CASSCRSTSFNEQYF.

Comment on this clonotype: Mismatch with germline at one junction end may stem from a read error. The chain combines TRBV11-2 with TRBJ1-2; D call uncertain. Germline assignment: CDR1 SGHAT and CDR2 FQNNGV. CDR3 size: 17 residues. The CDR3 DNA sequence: TGTGCCAGCAGCTTAGAAACGTGGGCAGCCTTAGGCTATGGCTCCACCTTC. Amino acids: CASSLETWAALGYGSTF.

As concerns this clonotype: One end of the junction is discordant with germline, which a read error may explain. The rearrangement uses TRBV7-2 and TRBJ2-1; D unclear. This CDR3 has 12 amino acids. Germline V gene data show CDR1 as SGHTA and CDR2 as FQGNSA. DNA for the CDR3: TGTGCCAGCACCGATCCCCGGAATGAGCAGTCCTTC. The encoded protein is CASTDPRNEQSF.

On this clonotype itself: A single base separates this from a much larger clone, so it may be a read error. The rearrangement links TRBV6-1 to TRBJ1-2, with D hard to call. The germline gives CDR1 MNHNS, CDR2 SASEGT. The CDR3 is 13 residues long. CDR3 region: CASSEVPNYGSTF. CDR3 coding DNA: TGTGCCAGCAGTGAGGTACCCAACTATGGCTCCACCTTC.

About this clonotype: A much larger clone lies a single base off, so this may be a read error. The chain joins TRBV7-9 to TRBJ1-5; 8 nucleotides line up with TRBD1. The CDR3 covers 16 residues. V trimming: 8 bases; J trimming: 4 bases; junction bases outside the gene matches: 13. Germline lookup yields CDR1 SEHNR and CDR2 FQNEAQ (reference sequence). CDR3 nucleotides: TGTGCCAGCGGCCTAACCGGACAGGGCCAAAATCAGCCCCAGCATTTT. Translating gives CASGLTGQGQNQPQHF.

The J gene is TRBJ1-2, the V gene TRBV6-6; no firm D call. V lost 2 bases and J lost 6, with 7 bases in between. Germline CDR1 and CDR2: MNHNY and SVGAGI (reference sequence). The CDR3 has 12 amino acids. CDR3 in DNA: TGTGCCAGCAGTTACACGGGGAATGGCTACACCTTC. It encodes CASSYTGNGYTF.

CDR3 nucleotides: TGCAGCGTTGAAGATCAGCCGGAGCTGGGTGGCTACACCTTC. Its translation: CSVEDQPELGGYTF. This chain links TRBV29-1 with TRBJ1-2; D is unclear. The CDR3 is made up of 14 amino acids. CDR1 is SQVTM and CDR2 is ANQGSEA in the germline V gene. V was shortened by 0 bases and J by 7 bases, with 15 bases between the two germline ends.

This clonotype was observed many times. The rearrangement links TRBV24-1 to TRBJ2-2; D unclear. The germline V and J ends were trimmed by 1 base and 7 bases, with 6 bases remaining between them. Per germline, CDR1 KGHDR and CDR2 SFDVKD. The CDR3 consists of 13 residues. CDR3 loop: CATSDFEVGELFF. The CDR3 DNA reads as TGTGCCACCAGTGATTTCGAGGTCGGGGAGCTGTTTTTT.

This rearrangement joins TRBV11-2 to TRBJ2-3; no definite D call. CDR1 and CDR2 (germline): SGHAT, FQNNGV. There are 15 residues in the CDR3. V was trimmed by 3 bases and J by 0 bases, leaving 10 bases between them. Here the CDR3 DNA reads TGTGCCAGCAGCTTGAACATGTTTAGCACAGATACGCAGTATTTT. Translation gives CASSLNMFSTDTQYF.

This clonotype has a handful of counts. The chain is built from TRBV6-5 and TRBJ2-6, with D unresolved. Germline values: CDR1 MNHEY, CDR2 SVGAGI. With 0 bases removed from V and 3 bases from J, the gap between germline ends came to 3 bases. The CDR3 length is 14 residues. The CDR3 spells CASSYSHGANVLTF. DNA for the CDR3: TGTGCCAGCAGTTACTCCCATGGGGCCAACGTCCTGACTTTC.